This TCR beta chain emerged from a study of beta chain features in type 1 diabetes. The study's findings and limits: When Type 1 diabetes patients were examined, their TCRB CDR3s proved moderately but significantly shorter in all four CD4+ subsets.

The CDR3 has 13 residues. Germline V gene data show CDR1 as SQVTM and CDR2 as ANQGSEA. V lost 6 bases and J lost 4, with 13 bases in between. Remarks on this clone: Antigen specificity is unknown.

cDNA synthesis used the whole RNA isolate, giving expressed TCRB sequences. Sequencing was performed with immunoSEQ multiplex PCR; in TCRdb, only in-frame clones are kept and a portion is missing. The sample has 150,000 to 190,000 clones; about 9.4% are singletons. Sequenced input: central memory CD4+ T cells from blood. This receptor was obtained from a man aged 30 to 45 with type 1 diabetes. The genes are TRBV29-1 and TRBJ2-1; tentatively, D is TRBD1 (6 bases). In nucleotides, the CDR3 is TGCAGCGTAGCGACAGGAGTTTACAATGAGCAGTTCTTC. This translates into CSVATGVYNEQFF.